These 13 T cell receptor beta chains came from one sample sequenced in a study of vaccination and CD4 T cells after COVID-19. No cognate antigen is known for these TCRs. Treatment specified: roughly 11-day PBMC culture with coronavirus spike peptide pools or control peptides (ViraFEST assay). Collection of the unexposed donor's CD4+ T cells took place before the COVID-19 pandemic (2011-2018). Cultured CD4+ T cell DNA was sequenced using the Oncomine TCR Beta short-read assay. A single record per CDR3 protein comes from TCRdb applying MiXCR to the PCR reads. The table has some 7,000 distinct CDR3 sequences, about two fifths seen once. Material for sequencing was CD4+ T cells from blood, cultured in vitro. Source of these receptors: a human donor in good health.

This clonotype was detected only a few times. The V call is TRBV2, the J call TRBJ1-5, with a possible D match to TRBD1 (6 bases). Trimming left V 5 bases short and J 4 bases short, with 12 bases between. The germline CDR1 and CDR2 sequences are SNHLY and FYNNEI. This CDR3 has 14 residues. The DNA of the CDR3 is TGTGCCAGCAGTTCCGGGGGGCGGAATCAGCCCCAGCATTTT. Its translation: CASSSGGRNQPQHF.

The chain recombines TRBV7-2 with TRBJ2-7; TRBD2 aligns across 8 bases. V dropped 6 bases and J dropped 9; count of bases not matched to a gene: 13. Germline CDR1 reads SGHTA; CDR2 reads FQGNSA. CDR3 length: 14 residues. For the CDR3, the DNA is TGTGCCAGCAGGCAAGCGGGGGATTTTATCCGGCAGTACTTC. Translation: CASRQAGDFIRQYF. Full variable domain (rest looked up from reference TRBV7-2 and TRBJ2-7): GAGVSQSPSNKVTEKGKDVELRCDPISGHTALYWYRQSLGQGLEFLIYFQGNSAPDKSGLPSDRFSAERTGGSVSTLTIQRTQQEDSAVYLCASRQAGDFIRQYFGPGTRLTVT.

The CDR3 DNA is TGTGCCAGCAGCTTATCTAGCGGGGTCTCAGAGACCCAGTACTTC. Protein: CASSLSSGVSETQYF. This chain joins TRBV11-2 and TRBJ2-5, with 9 bases that match TRBD2. The V segment lost 2 bases and the J segment 4 bases; nucleotides outside the gene matches: 5. The length of the CDR3 is 15 residues. Germline CDR1 reads SGHAT; CDR2 reads FQNNGV.

V usage is TRBV7-2 and J usage is TRBJ2-5; TRBD1 matches 12 bases. After removal of 5 bases from V and 7 bases from J, the junction contained 5 bases not matched to a gene. CDR3 size: 14 residues. Germline-derived CDR1 and CDR2 are SGHTA and FQGNSA. The CDR3 region has the DNA TGTGCCAGCAGCCCTGGGACAGGGGGCCTGACCCAGTACTTC. Protein: CASSPGTGGLTQYF.

The J gene is TRBJ1-6, the V gene TRBV27; no definite D call. The CDR3 consists of 12 residues. Trimming removed 5 bases at V and 9 bases at J, with 8 bases between. CDR1 is MNHEY, CDR2 SMNVEV, per germline (reference sequence). This CDR3 reads CASSPLGSPLHF. CDR3 DNA: TGTGCCAGCAGTCCCCTTGGTTCACCCCTCCACTTT.

The chain combines TRBV6-1 with TRBJ2-6; D gene uncertain. Per the germline V gene, CDR1 is MNHNS and CDR2 is SASEGT. The V end lost 7 bases, the J end lost 0 bases, and 13 bases lay between the germline ends. The CDR3 has 16 residues. The CDR3 loop is CASTQRLHSGANVLTF. Here the CDR3 DNA reads TGTGCCAGCACCCAACGGCTGCACTCTGGGGCCAACGTCCTGACTTTC.

This clonotype was detected only a few times. The rearrangement links TRBV20-1 to TRBJ2-7, with 12 nucleotides matching TRBD2. CDR1 is DFQATT and CDR2 is SNEGSKA in the germline V gene (reference sequence). There are 13 residues in the CDR3. V gave up 4 bases and J gave up 7 bases; unmatched junction bases: 5. CDR3 bases: TGCAGTGCTACAAGGACTAGCGGGGAAGAGCAGTACTTC. Its protein product is CSATRTSGEEQYF.

The chain is built from TRBV24-1 and TRBJ2-2, with no clear D. The CDR3 consists of 15 residues. Germline loops: CDR1 KGHDR, CDR2 SFDVKD. With 2 bases removed from V and 0 bases from J, the gap between germline ends came to 6 bases. As DNA, the CDR3 is TGTGCCACCAGTGATTCGGCAACGAACACCGGGGAGCTGTTTTTT. Translation: CATSDSATNTGELFF.

The rearrangement joins TRBV7-2 to TRBJ1-2; D perhaps matches TRBD1 (6 bases). The CDR3 has 13 residues. Germline CDR1 reads SGHTA; CDR2 reads FQGNSA. Trimming took 5 bases from V and 5 from J, leaving 12 bases between them. The CDR3 region has the DNA TGTGCCAGCAGCGATACAGGGTTATATGGCTACACCTTC. This encodes CASSDTGLYGYTF.

The chain is built from TRBV12-3 or TRBV12-4 and TRBJ1-2; possible D gene TRBD1, 6 bases. Trimming stripped 4 bases from V and 8 bases from J, with 11 bases between. The CDR3 runs to 12 residues. CDR3 protein: CASSYTGYGYTF. In DNA, the CDR3 is TGTGCCAGCAGTTACACAGGGTACGGCTACACCTTC.

The gene calls are TRBV2 and TRBJ2-2; TRBD2 might be the D (6 bases). Germline V gene lookup returns CDR1 SNHLY and CDR2 FYNNEI. Trimming left V 8 bases short and J 4 bases short, with 14 bases between. This CDR3 comprises 14 residues. CDR3 residues: CASEAGSGTGELFF. Here the CDR3 DNA reads TGTGCCAGCGAGGCGGGGTCGGGCACCGGGGAGCTGTTTTTT.

J is TRBJ1-3 and V is TRBV20-1; D remains unclear. The V and J ends lost 3 bases and 3 bases respectively, with 12 bases between them. Germline values: CDR1 DFQATT, CDR2 SNEGSKA (reference sequence). The CDR3 spans 14 residues. The CDR3: CSASPAGSGNTIYF. CDR3 DNA: TGCAGTGCTAGTCCGGCGGGTAGTGGAAACACCATATATTTT.

The rearrangement joins TRBV6-1 to TRBJ2-2; D not resolved. The CDR3 is 15 residues long. The germline CDR1 and CDR2 sequences are MNHNS and SASEGT. Trimming cost V 3 bases and J 4 bases, with 12 bases left between them. CDR3 sequence reads: CASSDLQRFTGELFF. CDR3 coding DNA: TGTGCCAGCAGTGATTTACAGAGATTCACCGGGGAGCTGTTTTTT.